Presented here are 19 T cell receptor beta chains from one specimen sequenced in a study of blood T cells in healthy people across ages. PCR was performed a second time for roughly 7 to 11 cycles using a sample-barcoded 5' primer and a J-beta primer mix. TCRdb reprocessed the 5' RACE reads via MiXCR and lists one record per CDR3 protein. The data contain 1.5 million to 2 million distinct CDR3 sequences, roughly 27% of them singletons. The sample consisted of blood. All receptors come from a woman in her 30s in good health.

The chain has TRBV27 and TRBJ2-3; D unclear. Germline V gives CDR1 MNHEY, CDR2 SMNVEV (reference sequence). Trimming removed 2 bases at V and 4 bases at J, with 19 bases between. This CDR3 has 17 residues. CDR3 bases: TGTGCCAGCAGTTTAGTTTCCGGCAGGCCGACGGCAGATACGCAGTATTTT. Amino acid sequence: CASSLVSGRPTADTQYF.

The CDR3 nucleotides are TGTGCCAGCAGCTACCGGACAGGGCAATACAATGAGCAGTTCTTC. It specifies CASSYRTGQYNEQFF. The chain couples TRBV11-2 to TRBJ2-1; 8 bases are shared with TRBD1. Germline V gene data show CDR1 as SGHAT and CDR2 as FQNNGV. V trimming: 4 bases; J trimming: 4 bases; junction bases outside the gene matches: 6. The CDR3 runs to 15 residues.

A word on this clonotype: The CDR3 end shows no conserved phenylalanine or tryptophan, and so a read error is likely. The J gene is TRBJ1-1, the V gene TRBV4-1; D unclear. Trimming took off 4 bases at V and 3 bases at J, with 9 bases between the two ends. The CDR3 consists of 13 residues. Looked up from germline, CDR1 is MGHRA and CDR2 is YSYEKL. CDR3 loop: CASSLPLDTEAFL. The CDR3 bases are TGCGCCAGCAGCCTTCCGTTGGACACTGAAGCTTTCCTT.

The chain has TRBV2 and TRBJ2-5, with D maybe TRBD2 (6 bases). Germline values: CDR1 SNHLY, CDR2 FYNNEI. The CDR3 loop spans 15 amino acids. Trimming shortened V by 2 bases and J by 1 base, and 11 bases separated the two germline ends. CDR3 region: CASSETRGSQETQYF. The CDR3 nucleotides are TGTGCCAGCAGTGAAACGCGGGGTTCCCAAGAGACCCAGTACTTC.

CDR3 DNA sequence: TGCAGCGTTGGGGGGACAGGGCATAACTATGGCTACACCTTC. Its protein product is CSVGGTGHNYGYTF. The V and J genes are TRBV29-1 and TRBJ1-2; 9 bases align to TRBD1. V shed 4 bases and J 1 base; nucleotides not matched to a gene: 4. Germline V gene sequence: CDR1 SQVTM, CDR2 ANQGSEA. CDR3 length: 14 residues.

The chain uses TRBV29-1 and TRBJ1-2, with D uncertain. The V and J ends lost 6 bases and 6 bases respectively, with 11 bases between them. The CDR3 loop spans 11 amino acids. Germline CDR1 and CDR2: SQVTM and ANQGSEA. The CDR3 spells CSVQKFDGYTF. Here the CDR3 DNA reads TGCAGCGTGCAGAAGTTCGATGGCTACACCTTC.

The rearrangement links TRBV5-1 to TRBJ1-5; TRBD1 matches at 10 bases. The J segment lost 1 base and the V segment lost 4 bases, leaving 5 bases of the junction unmatched. CDR1 is SGHRS and CDR2 is YFSETQ in the germline V gene. This CDR3 contains 16 residues. CDR3 protein: CASSLTGGPSNQPQHF. In DNA form, the CDR3 reads TGCGCCAGCAGCCTGACAGGGGGCCCAAGCAATCAGCCCCAGCATTTT.

This clonotype was seen ten or more times. J is TRBJ2-2 and V is TRBV4-3; D ambiguous. The CDR3 loop spans 17 amino acids. Trimming removed 0 bases at V and 6 bases at J, with 17 bases between. CDR1 and CDR2 (germline): LGHNA, YSLEER. CDR3 nucleotide sequence: TGCGCCAGCAGCCAAGAGCCCTTACATCAATTAGCCGGGGAGCTGTTTTTT. It translates to CASSQEPLHQLAGELFF.

This clonotype has a handful of counts. The V gene is TRBV27, the J gene TRBJ2-1; TRBD1 matches 9 bases. The CDR3 is made up of 16 amino acids. V dropped 7 bases and J dropped 1; count of bases not matched to a gene: 8. CDR1 MNHEY and CDR2 SMNVEV come from the germline V gene (reference sequence). DNA for the CDR3: TGTGCCAGCACTACAATGGGGACAGGGTCCTACAATGAGCAGTTCTTC. It yields the protein CASTTMGTGSYNEQFF.

This rearrangement joins TRBV12-3 or TRBV12-4 to TRBJ2-3; 9 bases agree with TRBD1. V trimming: 5 bases; J trimming: 4 bases; junction bases outside the gene matches: 7. The CDR3 sequence is 15 residues long. Written as DNA, the CDR3 is TGTGCCAGCAGTCGACAGGGGGTGCCATCAGATACGCAGTATTTT. It codes for CASSRQGVPSDTQYF.

The rearrangement links TRBV19 to TRBJ1-2; TRBD1 might be the D (5 bases). CDR3 length: 11 residues. The ends were cut back, 7 bases at V and 11 bases at J, with 14 bases in the middle. In germline, CDR1 is LNHDA, CDR2 SQIVND (reference sequence). The CDR3 protein is CASIRGEEYTF. The DNA for the CDR3 is TGTGCCAGTATCCGGGGGGAGGAATACACCTTC.

This chain connects TRBV27 to TRBJ1-2; no definite D call. The CDR3 covers 13 residues. Deletions cut 4 bases from V and 8 bases from J, with 14 bases between. CDR1 is MNHEY and CDR2 is SMNVEV in the germline V gene (reference sequence). The CDR3 DNA sequence: TGTGCCAGCAGTTCACCTACGACGGGCGGCTACACCTTC. Amino acids: CASSSPTTGGYTF.

In this sample, this clonotype turned up a few times. The rearrangement uses TRBV28 and TRBJ2-5, with a tentative D call TRBD2 (5 bases). Looked up from germline, CDR1 is MDHEN and CDR2 is SYDVKM. V was cut by 2 bases and J by 4 bases, with 8 bases left in between. This CDR3 spans 13 amino acids. The CDR3 DNA sequence: TGTGCCAGCAGTTTAGGACTCCTAGAGACCCAGTACTTC. Protein: CASSLGLLETQYF.

About this clonotype: The germline gene is not matched at one end of the junction; a read error may be the cause. The rearrangement uses TRBV10-3 and TRBJ1-2; 7 positions agree with TRBD1. Germline CDR1 is ENHRY and CDR2 is SYGVKD. This CDR3 contains 15 residues. The DNA of the CDR3 is TGTGCTATCAGTGAGAAAGGAGGGGGCAGCTATGGCTACACCTTC. As protein: CAISEKGGGSYGYTF.

There are many counts of this clonotype. V gene TRBV12-3 or TRBV12-4 combines with J gene TRBJ1-5; 8 bases map to TRBD1. This CDR3 has 13 residues. The ends lost 8 bases at V and 4 bases at J; junction bases unmatched: 4. The CDR3 here is CASRTGSNQPQHF. CDR3 in DNA: TGTGCCAGCCGGACAGGGTCAAATCAGCCCCAGCATTTT.

There are a few counts of this clonotype. The chain combines TRBV7-9 with TRBJ1-4, with D maybe TRBD1 (6 bases). Germline CDR1 is SEHNR and CDR2 is FQNEAQ (reference sequence). The CDR3 spans 15 residues. Deletions cut 3 bases from V and 5 bases from J, with 13 bases between. The CDR3 protein is CASSFRVGTNEKLFF. The CDR3, as DNA: TGTGCCAGCAGCTTTAGGGTCGGGACAAATGAAAAACTGTTTTTT.

The genes are TRBV5-1 and TRBJ2-3, with D possibly being TRBD1 or TRBD2 (5 bases each). The CDR3 runs to 14 residues. With 4 bases removed from V and 5 bases from J, the gap between germline ends came to 14 bases. Germline-derived CDR1 and CDR2 are SGHRS and YFSETQ. CDR3 protein: CASSMGRTRDTQYF. The CDR3 coding sequence is TGCGCCAGCAGCATGGGACGGACCCGAGATACGCAGTATTTT.

This clonotype came up a few times. The rearrangement links TRBV4-1 to TRBJ2-1, with D unclear. The length of the CDR3 is 13 residues. CDR1 MGHRA and CDR2 YSYEKL come from the germline V gene. The V gene lost 3 bases and the J gene lost 5 bases, with 8 bases spanning the gap. The CDR3 reads CASSQPRDNEQFF. The CDR3 DNA sequence: TGCGCCAGCAGCCAGCCGCGCGACAATGAGCAGTTCTTC.

The V and J genes are TRBV12-3 or TRBV12-4 and TRBJ2-2; D is perhaps TRBD1 (6 bases). V lost 6 bases, J lost 0 bases, and 11 bases lay in between. The CDR3 loop spans 15 amino acids. Here the CDR3 DNA reads TGTGCCAGCAGAGGACAGCTATCGAACACCGGGGAGCTGTTTTTT. It codes for CASRGQLSNTGELFF.